The rows below give T cell receptor beta chains drawn from one sample of a study of vaccination effects on CD4 cells after COVID-19. This table comes from immunoSEQ multiplex PCR, and its TCRdb copy is limited to in-frame clones, with some not included. The data show 75,000 to 100,000 clones, under 80% seen once. Which antigens these TCRs recognize remains unknown. The sample was CD4+ T cells from PBMCs cultured with HCoV-OC43 spike peptides, taken after COVID-19 vaccination. The receptor set was obtained from a human donor who received a COVID-19 vaccine. Both conserved end residues are part of each CDR3. Each record gives: CDR3 DNA, CDR3 protein, J gene, D gene, V gene. A D gene is named only where the DNA matches it firmly.

DNA: TGCGCCAGCAAATCCGGAAGTGAGCAGTTCTTC; CDR3: CASKSGSEQFF; J: TRBJ2-1; D: NA; V: TRBV5-1
DNA: TGTGCCAGCAGTCCTATCCCGACCGCAGATACGCAGTATTTT; CDR3: CASSPIPTADTQYF; J: TRBJ2-3; D: NA; V: TRBV6-4